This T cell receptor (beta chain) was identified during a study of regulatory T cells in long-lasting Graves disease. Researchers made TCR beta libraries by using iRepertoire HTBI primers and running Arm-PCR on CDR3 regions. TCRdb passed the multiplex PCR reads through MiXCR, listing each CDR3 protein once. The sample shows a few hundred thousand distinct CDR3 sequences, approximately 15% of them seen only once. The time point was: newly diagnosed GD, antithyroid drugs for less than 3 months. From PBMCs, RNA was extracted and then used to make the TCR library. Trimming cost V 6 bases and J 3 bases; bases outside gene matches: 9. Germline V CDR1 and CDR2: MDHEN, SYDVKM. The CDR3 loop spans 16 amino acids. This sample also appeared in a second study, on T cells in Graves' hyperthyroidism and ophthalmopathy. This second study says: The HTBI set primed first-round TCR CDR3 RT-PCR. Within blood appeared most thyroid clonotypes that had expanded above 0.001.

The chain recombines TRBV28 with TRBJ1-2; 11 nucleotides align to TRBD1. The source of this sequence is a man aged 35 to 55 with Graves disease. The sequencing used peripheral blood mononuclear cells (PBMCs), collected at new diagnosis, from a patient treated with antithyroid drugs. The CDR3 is CASSQIGTGGYYGYTF. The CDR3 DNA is TGTGCCAGCAGCCAAATCGGGACAGGGGGTTACTATGGCTACACCTTC.